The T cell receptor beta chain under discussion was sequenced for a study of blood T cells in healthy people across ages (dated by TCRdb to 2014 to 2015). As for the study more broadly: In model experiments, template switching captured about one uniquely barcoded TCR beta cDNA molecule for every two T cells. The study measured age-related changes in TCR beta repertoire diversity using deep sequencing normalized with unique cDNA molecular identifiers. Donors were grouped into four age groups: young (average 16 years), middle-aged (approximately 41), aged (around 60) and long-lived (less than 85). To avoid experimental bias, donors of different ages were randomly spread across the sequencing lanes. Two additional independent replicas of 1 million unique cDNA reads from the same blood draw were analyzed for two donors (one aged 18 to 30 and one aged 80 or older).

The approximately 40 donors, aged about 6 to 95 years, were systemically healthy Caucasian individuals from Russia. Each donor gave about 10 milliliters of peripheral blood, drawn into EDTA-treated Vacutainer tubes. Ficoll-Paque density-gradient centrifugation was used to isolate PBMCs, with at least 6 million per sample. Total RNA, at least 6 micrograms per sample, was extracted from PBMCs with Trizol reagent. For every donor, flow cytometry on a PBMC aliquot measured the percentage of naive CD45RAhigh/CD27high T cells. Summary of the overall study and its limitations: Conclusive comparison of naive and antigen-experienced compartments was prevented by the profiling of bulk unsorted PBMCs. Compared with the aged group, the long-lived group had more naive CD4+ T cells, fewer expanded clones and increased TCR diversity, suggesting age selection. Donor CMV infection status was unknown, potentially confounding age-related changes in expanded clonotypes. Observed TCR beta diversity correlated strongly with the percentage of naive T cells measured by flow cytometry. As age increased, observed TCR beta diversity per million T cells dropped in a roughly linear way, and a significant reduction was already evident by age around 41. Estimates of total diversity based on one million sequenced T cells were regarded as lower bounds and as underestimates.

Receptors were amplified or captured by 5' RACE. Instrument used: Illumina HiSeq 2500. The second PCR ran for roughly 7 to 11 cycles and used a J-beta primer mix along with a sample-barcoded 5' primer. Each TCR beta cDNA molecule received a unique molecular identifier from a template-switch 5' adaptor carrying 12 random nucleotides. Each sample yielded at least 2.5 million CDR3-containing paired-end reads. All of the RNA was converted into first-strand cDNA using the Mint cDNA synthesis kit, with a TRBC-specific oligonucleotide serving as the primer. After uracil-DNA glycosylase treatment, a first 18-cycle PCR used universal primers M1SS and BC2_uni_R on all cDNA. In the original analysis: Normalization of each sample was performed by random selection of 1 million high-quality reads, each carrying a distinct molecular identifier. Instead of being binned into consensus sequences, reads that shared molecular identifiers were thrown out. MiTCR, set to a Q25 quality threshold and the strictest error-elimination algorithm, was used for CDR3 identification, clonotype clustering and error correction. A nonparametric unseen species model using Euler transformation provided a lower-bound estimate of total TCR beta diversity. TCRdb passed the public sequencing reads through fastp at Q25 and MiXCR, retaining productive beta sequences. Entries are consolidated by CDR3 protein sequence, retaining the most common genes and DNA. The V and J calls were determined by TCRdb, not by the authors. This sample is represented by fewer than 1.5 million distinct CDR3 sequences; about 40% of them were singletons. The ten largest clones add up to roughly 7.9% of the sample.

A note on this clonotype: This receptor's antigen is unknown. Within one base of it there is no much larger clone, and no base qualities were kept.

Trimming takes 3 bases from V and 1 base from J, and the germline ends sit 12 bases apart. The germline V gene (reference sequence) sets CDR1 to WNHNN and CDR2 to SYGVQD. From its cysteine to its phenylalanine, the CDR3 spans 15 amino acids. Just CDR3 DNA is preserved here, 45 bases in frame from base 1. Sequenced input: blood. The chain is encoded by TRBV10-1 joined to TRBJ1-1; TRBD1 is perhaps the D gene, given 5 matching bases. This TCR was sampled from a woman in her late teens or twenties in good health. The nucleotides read TGCGCCAGCAGTGAAGGGGCTAAGGGGAACACTGAAGCTTTCTTT. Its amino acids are CASSEGAKGNTEAFF.